This TCR beta chain emerged from a study of shared clonotypes between healthy human individuals. A remark on this clone: Its antigen is currently unknown.

Genomic DNA of every subset was divided equally among multiple immunoSEQ plates. Produced via immunoSEQ multiplex PCR; TCRdb's table is partial and in-frame only. Here the sample spans about 680,000 clones, about two thirds being singletons. Overall study results and limits: Naive CD4 clonotype sharing across several donors was around 5%.

Germline-derived CDR1 and CDR2 are SGHVS and FQNEAQ. After removal of 1 base from V and 7 bases from J, the junction contained 6 bases not matched to a gene. The CDR3 sequence is 15 residues long. The specimen was memory CD4+ T cells sorted from blood. Subset indicated: CD45RA-negative fraction. This TCR was sampled from a woman aged 30 to 39 in good health. The V call is TRBV7-8, the J call TRBJ2-4; 8 bases line up with TRBD1. In DNA, the CDR3 is TGTGCCAGCAGCTTAGAGGACAGGGTTCATAACATTCAGTACTTC. Translated, it gives CASSLEDRVHNIQYF.